Below, 12 T cell receptor beta chains from the same sample are listed, as sequenced in a study of blood T cell repertoires in COVID-19. Data came from immunoSEQ multiplex PCR; TCRdb stores just in-frame clones and leaves some out. Of around 340,000 clones detected, approximately 82% appear once; the ten largest clones hold about 3%. Sequences were obtained from peripheral blood. The receptors shown here come from a man between 25 and 39 years old with active or convalescent COVID-19.

This chain uses TRBV11-1 with TRBJ2-1; tentatively, D is TRBD2 (5 bases). Germline V CDR1 and CDR2: SGHAT, FQDESV (reference sequence). CDR3 length equals 13 residues. Deletions cut 3 bases from V and 6 bases from J, with 9 bases between. The CDR3 here is CASSFRETNEQFF. CDR3 DNA sequence: TGTGCCAGCAGCTTCCGGGAAACCAATGAGCAGTTCTTC.

The rearrangement uses TRBV13 and TRBJ1-1, with D uncertain. V gave up 4 bases and J gave up 5 bases, with 11 bases separating them. Germline CDR1 PRHDT, CDR2 FYEKMQ (reference sequence). This CDR3 spans 13 amino acids. The CDR3 nucleotides read TGTGCCAGCAGCTGGAGTGAGGGAACTGAAGCTTTCTTT. Amino acids: CASSWSEGTEAFF.

The chain combines TRBV2 with TRBJ1-4; D unclear. Germline-derived CDR1 and CDR2 are SNHLY and FYNNEI. The CDR3 is 14 amino acids. Trimming removed 3 bases from V and 5 bases from J, with 10 bases in between. The CDR3: CASSDNLRNEKLFF. The CDR3 coding sequence is TGTGCCAGCAGTGATAATCTACGGAATGAAAAACTGTTTTTT.

The V gene is TRBV5-1, the J gene TRBJ1-2; no firm D call. The CDR3 length is 15 residues. The V gene's germline CDR1 is SGHRS and CDR2 YFSETQ. Trimming removed 4 bases from V and 2 bases from J, with 15 bases in between. The CDR3 nucleotides read TGCGCCAGCAGCCTACGACCGGGAAGCAACTATGGCTACACCTTC. Its protein product is CASSLRPGSNYGYTF.

The gene calls are TRBV7-9 and TRBJ2-2; D perhaps matches TRBD2 (5 bases). Trimming pared 3 bases from V and 7 bases from J, leaving 12 bases between. The CDR3 runs to 14 residues. Germline values: CDR1 SEHNR, CDR2 FQNEAQ (reference sequence). The CDR3 is CASSFGGRGGELFF. The CDR3 nucleotides read TGTGCCAGCAGCTTCGGAGGCCGTGGCGGGGAGCTGTTTTTT.

The chain combines TRBV7-9 with TRBJ1-6, with D uncertain. V lost 4 bases and J 0 bases, leaving 13 bases between the germline ends. Looked up from germline, CDR1 is SEHNR and CDR2 is FQNEAQ (reference sequence). This CDR3 is 17 amino acids long. The CDR3 sequence: CASSSLAGSSYNSPLHF. CDR3 coding DNA: TGTGCCAGCAGCTCCCTCGCGGGCAGCTCCTATAATTCACCCCTCCACTTT.

Only one count was recorded for this clone. J is TRBJ1-5 and V is TRBV19; no clear D. The CDR3 is made up of 14 amino acids. Germline CDR1 reads LNHDA; CDR2 reads SQIVND (reference sequence). Trimming removed 5 bases from V and 5 bases from J, with 13 bases in between. CDR3 in amino acids: CASSSDPGYQPQHF. DNA for the CDR3: TGTGCCAGTAGTTCCGACCCGGGGTATCAGCCCCAGCATTTT. Based on the CDR3 plus reference TRBV19 and TRBJ1-5, the full variable domain is DGGITQSPKYLFRKEGQNVTLSCEQNLNHDAMYWYRQDPGQGLRLIYYSQIVNDFQKGDIAEGYSVSREKKESFPLTVTSAQKNPTAFYLCASSSDPGYQPQHFGDGTRLSIL.

V gene TRBV2 combines with J gene TRBJ1-4, with D maybe TRBD1 (6 bases). This CDR3 is 14 amino acids long. Germline-derived CDR1 and CDR2 are SNHLY and FYNNEI. V dropped 6 bases and J dropped 5 bases, with 13 bases sitting between them. The CDR3 DNA follows: TGTGCCAGCAGGACTACAGGGTTGAATGAAAAACTGTTTTTT. As protein: CASRTTGLNEKLFF.

This chain joins TRBV19 and TRBJ1-5, with 8 bases that match TRBD1. The V segment lost 5 bases and the J segment 6 bases; nucleotides outside the gene matches: 6. The CDR3 is made up of 14 amino acids. The germline CDR1 and CDR2 sequences are LNHDA and SQIVND (reference sequence). CDR3 region: CASSPDRATQPQHF. The CDR3 DNA reads as TGTGCCAGTAGTCCGGACAGGGCCACTCAGCCCCAGCATTTT.

This clone was observed a few times. The chain uses TRBV13 and TRBJ2-1, with D possibly TRBD1 on 5 matching bases. Trimming removed 1 base from V and 10 bases from J, with 14 bases in between. This CDR3 is built from 14 residues. CDR1 is PRHDT, CDR2 FYEKMQ, per germline (reference sequence). CDR3 residues: CASSLVRWGGEQFF. The CDR3, as DNA: TGTGCCAGCAGCTTAGTTCGTTGGGGCGGAGAGCAGTTCTTC.

This clone was seen a few times. This chain joins TRBV7-2 and TRBJ2-7; 12 bases align to TRBD2. The CDR3 has 17 residues. Trimming at V came to 5 bases and at J to 3 bases, leaving 11 bases not matched to a gene. CDR1 and CDR2 from the germline V gene are SGHTA and FQGNSA. CDR3 nucleotide sequence: TGTGCCAGCAGCCCGCGGTTGACTAGCGGGAGTGACTACGAGCAGTACTTC. Translated, it gives CASSPRLTSGSDYEQYF.

Written as DNA, the CDR3 is TGTGCCAGCAGCTTATCGGGACTAGTTAGAGAGACCCAGTACTTC. Residues: CASSLSGLVRETQYF. J is TRBJ2-5 and V is TRBV11-3; 8 bases align to TRBD2. The V gene end was trimmed by 2 bases and the J gene end by 4 bases; junction bases not matched to a gene: 6. Germline lookup yields CDR1 SGHNT and CDR2 YENEEA. The CDR3 is made up of 15 amino acids.